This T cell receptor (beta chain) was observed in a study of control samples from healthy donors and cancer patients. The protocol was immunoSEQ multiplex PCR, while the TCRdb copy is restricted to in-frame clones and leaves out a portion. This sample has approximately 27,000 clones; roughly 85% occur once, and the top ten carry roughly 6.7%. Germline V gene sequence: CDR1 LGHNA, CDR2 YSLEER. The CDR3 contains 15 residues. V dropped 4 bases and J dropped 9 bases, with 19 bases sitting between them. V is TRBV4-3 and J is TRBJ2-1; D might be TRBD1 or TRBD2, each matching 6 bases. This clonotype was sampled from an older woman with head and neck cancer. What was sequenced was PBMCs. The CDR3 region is CASSLEWGALSEQFF. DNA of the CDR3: TGCGCCAGCAGCCTCGAATGGGGGGCCTTGTCTGAGCAGTTCTTC.